The source of this T cell receptor beta chain is a study of early T cells in non-severe SARS-CoV-2 infection. This clonotype has a count of ten or more. TCRdb re-called the 5' RACE reads through MiXCR, storing one row per CDR3 protein. Of 30,000 to 40,000 distinct CDR3 sequences in the sample, under 6% were seen once. This clonotype was obtained from an adult who was a healthcare worker with PCR-confirmed SARS-CoV-2 infection or an uninfected control (not recorded which). The sequencing sample was made of whole blood.

The CDR3 region has the DNA TGCAGTGCTGGACAGGGCGGGAGCACTGAAGCTTTCTTT. This encodes CSAGQGGSTEAFF. J is TRBJ1-1 and V is TRBV20-1, with 8 positions matching TRBD1. CDR3 size: 13 residues. Germline V lookup: CDR1 DFQATT, CDR2 SNEGSKA (reference sequence). V lost 5 bases, J lost 4 bases, and 6 bases stayed unmatched.